This T cell receptor (beta chain) emerged from a study of PD-1 blockade in classical Hodgkin lymphoma. Each patient's relapse followed autologous stem cell transplantation, and brentuximab vedotin exposure varied. The method was immunoSEQ multiplex PCR; TCRdb's version includes in-frame clones alone and lacks a portion of them. Among fewer than 90,000 clones, about 92% were seen once, and the ten largest hold 6.5% to 8%. Trimming cost V 5 bases and J 3 bases; bases outside gene matches: 4. Germline CDR1 reads LNHDA; CDR2 reads SQIVND (reference sequence). CDR3 length: 14 residues. This sequence originates from a human donor with classical Hodgkin lymphoma. The chain joins TRBV19 to TRBJ1-1; 9 nucleotides agree with TRBD1. This material consisted of peripheral blood mononuclear cells (PBMCs), taken at baseline. For the CDR3, the DNA is TGTGCCAGTAGTCCGACAGGGGGTTACACTGAAGCTTTCTTT. Translation gives CASSPTGGYTEAFF.